Included here is one TCR beta chain sequence, with context. Its antigen is currently unknown. The length of the CDR3 is 18 residues. V shed 4 bases and J shed 2 bases, with 22 bases lying between them. Germline CDR1 and CDR2: SEHNR and FQNEAQ (reference sequence). This entry is derived from a study of T cell responses to AZD1222 COVID-19 vaccine. Study as a whole: Investigators merged groups given second doses at roughly 4 or roughly 12 weeks. General study results and limits: Clonal diversity may have been underestimated, and the donors were mostly white British, with more females than males. Only a handful of people who got AZD1222 tested seropositive at baseline.

Repertoires were generated with immunoSEQ multiplex PCR, while TCRdb's copy carries only in-frame clones and drops some. The sample carries approximately 97,000 clones, 91% recorded once. The receptor was derived from an adult in good health. The chain recombines TRBV7-9 with TRBJ2-3; the D gene is possibly TRBD1 (5 bases). The source was peripheral blood, collected on day 0 of AZD1222 vaccination. CDR3 DNA: TGTGCCAGCAGCTCCCGGATAGCCCAGGGTGGGAACACAGATACGCAGTATTTT. Encoded protein: CASSSRIAQGGNTDTQYF.